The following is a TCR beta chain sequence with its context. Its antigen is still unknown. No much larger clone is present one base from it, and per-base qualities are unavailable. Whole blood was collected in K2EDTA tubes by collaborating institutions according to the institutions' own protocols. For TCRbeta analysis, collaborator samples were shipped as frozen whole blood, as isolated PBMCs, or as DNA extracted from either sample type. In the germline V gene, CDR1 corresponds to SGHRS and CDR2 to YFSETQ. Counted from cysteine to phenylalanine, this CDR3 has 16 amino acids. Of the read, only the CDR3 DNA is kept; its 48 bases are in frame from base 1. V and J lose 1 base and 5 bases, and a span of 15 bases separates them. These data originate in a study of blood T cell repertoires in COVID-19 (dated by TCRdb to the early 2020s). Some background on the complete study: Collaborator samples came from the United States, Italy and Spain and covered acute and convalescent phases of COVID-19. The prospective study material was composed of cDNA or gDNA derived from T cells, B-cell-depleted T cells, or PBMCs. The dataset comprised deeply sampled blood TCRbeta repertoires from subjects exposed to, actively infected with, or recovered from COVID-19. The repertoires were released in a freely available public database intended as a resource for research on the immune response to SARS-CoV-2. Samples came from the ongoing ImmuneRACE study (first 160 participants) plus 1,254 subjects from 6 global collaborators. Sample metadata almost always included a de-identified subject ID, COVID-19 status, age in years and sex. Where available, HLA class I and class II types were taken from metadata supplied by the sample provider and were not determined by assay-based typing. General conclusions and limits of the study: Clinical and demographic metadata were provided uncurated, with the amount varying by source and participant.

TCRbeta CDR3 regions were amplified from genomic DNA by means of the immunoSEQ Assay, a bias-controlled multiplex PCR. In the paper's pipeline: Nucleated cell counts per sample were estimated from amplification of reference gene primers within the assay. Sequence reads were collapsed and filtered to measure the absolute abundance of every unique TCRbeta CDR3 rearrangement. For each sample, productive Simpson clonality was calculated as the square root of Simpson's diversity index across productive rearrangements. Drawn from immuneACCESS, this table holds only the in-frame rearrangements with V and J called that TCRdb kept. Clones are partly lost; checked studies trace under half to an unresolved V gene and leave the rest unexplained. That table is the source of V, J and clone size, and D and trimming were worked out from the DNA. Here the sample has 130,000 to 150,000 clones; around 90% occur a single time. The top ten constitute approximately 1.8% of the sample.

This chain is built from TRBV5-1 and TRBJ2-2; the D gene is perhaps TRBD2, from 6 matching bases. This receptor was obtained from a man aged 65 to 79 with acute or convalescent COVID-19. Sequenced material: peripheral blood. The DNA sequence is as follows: TGCGCCAGCAGCTTGATGCGGGATGCGGGGACCGGGGAGCTGTTTTTT. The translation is CASSLMRDAGTGELFF.